This TCR beta chain was recovered during a study of Graves' ophthalmopathy and Graves' hyperthyroidism. As for this clonotype: Its matching antigen is unknown.

Trimming took off 5 bases at V and 5 bases at J, with 21 bases between the two ends. Germline CDR1 SGHTA, CDR2 FQGNSA. This CDR3 is 16 amino acids long. As the template, RNA transcripts were used to amplify TCR beta CDR3 regions. First-round RT-PCR with HTBI primers preceded a second-round multiplex PCR. One entry per CDR3 protein, called by TCRdb with MiXCR from the multiplex PCR reads. The profile shows approximately 160,000 distinct CDR3 sequences, 30% to 45% of them singletons. Study conclusions and caveats: Most thyroid clonotypes with frequency above 0.001 were detected in blood too.

Sequenced: peripheral blood. The chain carries TRBV7-2 and TRBJ2-5, with TRBD1 as a possible D gene (6 bases). The clonotype comes from a woman in her thirties or forties with Graves' ophthalmopathy. The CDR3 loop is CASSIRSGQQGETQYF. The CDR3 bases are TGTGCCAGCAGCATAAGATCAGGACAGCAAGGGGAGACCCAGTACTTC.